The 29 T cell receptor beta chains below were found in one sample sequenced in a study of T-cell memory formation after mild COVID-19. One entry per CDR3 protein results from TCRdb running MiXCR on the 5' RACE reads. Seen here are 34,000 or so distinct CDR3 sequences, roughly 7.2% observed once, and the top ten hold under 30%. Sequences were obtained from PBMCs or a T cell subset sorted from them (not recorded which). These receptors were collected from a man between 18 and 35 years old who had mild COVID-19 (a few samples of this study predate the infection). Cell type and time point are not known.

This rearrangement joins TRBV11-2 to TRBJ2-3; 9 bases align to TRBD1. V gave up 4 bases and J gave up 6 bases; unmatched junction bases: 5. The CDR3 sequence is 14 residues long. Germline V lookup: CDR1 SGHAT, CDR2 FQNNGV. The CDR3 sequence: CASSSDRGGDTQYF. The CDR3 DNA is TGTGCCAGCAGCTCCGACAGGGGGGGGGATACGCAGTATTTT.

This clonotype was found many times. The J gene is TRBJ1-5, the V gene TRBV4-3; 10 positions match TRBD1. With V trimmed by 0 bases and J by 7 bases, 3 bases remained unmatched. CDR1 is LGHNA and CDR2 is YSLEER in the germline V gene. CDR3 length equals 15 residues. This CDR3 is CASSQDWTGGQPQHF. The CDR3 DNA follows: TGCGCCAGCAGCCAAGACTGGACAGGGGGGCAGCCCCAGCATTTT.

This clonotype has only a few counts. The CDR3, as DNA: TGTGCCAGCAGCGTAGAAGTAGCGACATACAATGAGCAGTTCTTC. It codes for CASSVEVATYNEQFF. J is TRBJ2-1 and V is TRBV9, with D possibly TRBD2 on 5 matching bases. Germline V lookup: CDR1 SGDLS, CDR2 YYNGEE. The CDR3 spans 15 residues. With 0 bases removed from V and 4 bases from J, the gap between germline ends came to 11 bases.

There are a few counts of this clonotype. The chain has TRBV28 and TRBJ2-7, with D possibly being TRBD1 (6 bases). The germline V and J ends were trimmed by 5 bases and 7 bases, with 18 bases remaining between them. Germline CDR1 MDHEN, CDR2 SYDVKM. The CDR3 contains 14 residues. The CDR3 reads CASSPQGPEGEQYF. The CDR3 DNA reads as TGTGCCAGCAGTCCACAGGGCCCCGAGGGGGAGCAGTACTTC.

At least ten counts were recorded for this clonotype. The chain uses TRBV12-3 or TRBV12-4 and TRBJ1-2, with a tentative D call TRBD1 (5 bases). The CDR3 is made up of 16 amino acids. Trimming removed 0 bases from V and 2 bases from J, with 13 bases in between. CDR3 amino acids: CASSLASGTANYGYTF. For the CDR3, the DNA is TGTGCCAGCAGTTTAGCAAGTGGGACTGCGAACTATGGCTACACCTTC.

This clonotype was observed many times. This chain connects TRBV5-5 to TRBJ1-5; no clear D. The CDR3 has 14 amino acids. Deletions cut 5 bases from V and 2 bases from J, with 11 bases between. Germline V gene data show CDR1 as SGHKS and CDR2 as YYEKEE (reference sequence). For the CDR3, the DNA is TGTGCCAGCAGGCCAGGAGTGGGCAATCAGCCCCAGCATTTT. Translating gives CASRPGVGNQPQHF.

This clonotype was seen at least ten times. CDR3 coding DNA: TGTGCCAGCAGCTTCTCTAGCGGGGGGCGAGAGACCCAGTACTTC. Translation gives CASSFSSGGRETQYF. The rearrangement uses TRBV11-2 and TRBJ2-5, with 11 bases lining up with TRBD2. The CDR3 sequence is 15 residues long. CDR1 and CDR2 (germline): SGHAT, FQNNGV. Trimming at V came to 3 bases and at J to 4 bases, leaving 4 bases not matched to a gene. Full variable domain (rest looked up from reference TRBV11-2 and TRBJ2-5): EAGVAQSPRYKIIEKRQSVAFWCNPISGHATLYWYQQILGQGPKLLIQFQNNGVVDDSQLPKDRFSAERLKGVDSTLKIQPAKLEDSAVYLCASSFSSGGRETQYFGPGTRLLVL.

This clonotype was detected many times. The chain uses TRBV18 and TRBJ1-4; 8 nucleotides line up with TRBD1. With 2 bases clipped from V and 6 bases from J, the junction kept 14 bases outside the gene matches. The CDR3 runs to 18 residues. CDR1 is KGHSH and CDR2 is LQKENI in the germline V gene. The CDR3 nucleotides are TGTGCCAGCTCACCAGGTATCACAGGGGGAAAGATCGATGAAAAACTGTTTTTT. This translates into CASSPGITGGKIDEKLFF. The full variable domain, completed using reference TRBV18 and TRBJ1-4, is NAGVMQNPRHLVRRRGQEARLRCSPMKGHSHVYWYRQLPEEGLKFMVYLQKENIIDESGMPKERFSAEFPKEGPSILRIQQVVRGDSAAYFCASSPGITGGKIDEKLFFGSGTQLSVL.

This clonotype came up many times. The chain employs TRBV27 and TRBJ2-5; 7 bases agree with TRBD2. The V gene end was trimmed by 4 bases and the J gene end by 4 bases; junction bases not matched to a gene: 3. Per the germline V gene, CDR1 is MNHEY and CDR2 is SMNVEV (reference sequence). The CDR3 sequence is 13 residues long. The CDR3 region has the DNA TGTGCCAGCAGTTCCAGGACTAGAGAGACCCAGTACTTC. This gives the protein CASSSRTRETQYF.

This clonotype occurred a few times. CDR3 DNA: TGTGCCAGCAGCACGACAGGGGTTTTATCTCAGCCCCAGCATTTT. Protein product: CASSTTGVLSQPQHF. The V and J genes are TRBV7-2 and TRBJ1-5; 8 bases map to TRBD1. The length of the CDR3 is 15 residues. The ends lost 5 bases at V and 6 bases at J; junction bases unmatched: 9. CDR1 and CDR2 (germline): SGHTA, FQGNSA.

This clonotype has ten or more counts. The junction differs from germline at one of its ends, possibly a read error. The rearrangement uses TRBV7-9 and TRBJ1-1; D gene unclear. Germline assignment: CDR1 SEHNR and CDR2 FQNEAQ (reference sequence). This CDR3 region has 12 residues. The CDR3 DNA reads TGTGCCAGCAGCTGGACGTCGGCCACCGGCTTTTTT. Its translation: CASSWTSATGFF.

In nucleotides, the CDR3 is TGTGCCAGCAGTGGAGTGACAGCCTATGGCTACACCTTC. As protein: CASSGVTAYGYTF. The J gene is TRBJ1-2, the V gene TRBV25-1; a weak D match, TRBD1 (5 bases). CDR1 MGHDK and CDR2 SYGVNS come from the germline V gene. V lost 4 bases and J 4 bases, leaving 10 bases between the germline ends. The CDR3 is made up of 13 amino acids.

This clonotype was picked up many times. The J gene is TRBJ1-1, the V gene TRBV12-3 or TRBV12-4; no firm D call. The CDR3 contains 13 residues. The V end lost 6 bases, the J end lost 5 bases, and 13 bases lay between the germline ends. The CDR3 sequence is CASRPTRITEAFF. CDR3 bases: TGTGCCAGCAGACCGACACGAATAACTGAAGCTTTCTTT.

V and J are TRBV28 and TRBJ2-1; D unresolved. CDR3 length equals 16 residues. CDR1 and CDR2 (germline): MDHEN, SYDVKM. The V gene lost 5 bases and the J gene lost 0 bases, with 14 bases spanning the gap. CDR3 loop: CASSPSGPSSYNEQFF. The CDR3 DNA follows: TGTGCCAGCAGTCCCTCGGGCCCCAGCTCCTACAATGAGCAGTTCTTC.

This clonotype was counted many times. The chain is built from TRBV7-8 and TRBJ1-2, with 7 bases lining up with TRBD1. Looked up from germline, CDR1 is SGHVS and CDR2 is FQNEAQ. The ends lost 5 bases at V and 1 base at J; junction bases unmatched: 7. This CDR3 has 15 residues. The CDR3 DNA follows: TGTGCCAGCAGCCAAGGGGGCAGCGTTAACTATGGCTACACCTTC. Encoded protein: CASSQGGSVNYGYTF.

This clonotype was seen many times. The rearrangement links TRBV7-2 to TRBJ2-7, with 13 bases lining up with TRBD2. CDR3 length: 14 amino acids. The V segment lost 6 bases and the J segment 7 bases; nucleotides outside the gene matches: 6. The germline CDR1 and CDR2 sequences are SGHTA and FQGNSA. The CDR3 loop is CASSLTSGGYEQYV. Here the CDR3 DNA reads TGTGCCAGCAGTTTGACTAGCGGGGGGTATGAGCAGTACGTC.

Many counts were recorded for this clonotype. The rearrangement links TRBV6-4 to TRBJ2-1; perhaps D is TRBD1 or TRBD2 (6 bases each). The V gene's germline CDR1 is MRHNA and CDR2 SNTAGT. This CDR3 comprises 17 residues. Trimming cost V 0 bases and J 0 bases, with 12 bases left between them. The CDR3 region is CASSDSHEGGSYNEQFF. For the CDR3, the DNA is TGTGCCAGCAGTGACTCGCACGAGGGGGGCTCCTACAATGAGCAGTTCTTC.

This clonotype was found many times. The gene calls are TRBV6-2 or TRBV6-3 and TRBJ2-1, with D hard to call. The CDR3 is 13 residues long. Trimming stripped 6 bases from V and 5 bases from J, with 11 bases between. Looked up from germline, CDR1 is MNHEY and CDR2 is SVGEGT. The CDR3 spells CASSGRAHNEQFF. CDR3 bases: TGTGCCAGCAGCGGTCGGGCACACAATGAGCAGTTCTTC.

This clonotype was seen repeatedly, ten times or more. This chain joins TRBV7-2 and TRBJ1-2, with unresolved D. This CDR3 is 14 amino acids long. The germline V gene has CDR1 SGHTA and CDR2 FQGNSA. Between the trimmed V and J ends, which lost 3 bases and 6 bases, there was a span of 14 bases. In DNA, the CDR3 is TGTGCCAGCAGCTTCCTTTTGGGGTTCGATGGCTACACCTTC. The encoded protein is CASSFLLGFDGYTF.

A few counts support this clonotype. A read error may be the cause here, since a much bigger clone is one base away. The genes are TRBV7-2 and TRBJ1-2; D is perhaps TRBD1 (5 bases). Trimming removed 5 bases at V and 4 bases at J, with 14 bases between. This CDR3 spans 14 amino acids. Germline CDR1 reads SGHTA; CDR2 reads FQGNSA. CDR3 region: CASSTQPGVYGYTF. The CDR3 nucleotides are TGTGCCAGCAGCACGCAACCGGGGGTCTATGGCTACACCTTC.

This clonotype was seen a handful of times. A junction boundary mismatches the germline segment, possibly from a read error. The chain recombines TRBV10-3 with TRBJ2-1; a possible D gene is TRBD2 (5 bases). The germline V gene has CDR1 ENHRY and CDR2 SYGVKD. CDR3 size: 16 residues. CDR3 nucleotides: TGTGCCATCAGCCAAGTCCGGGGAACTTCCTCCAATGAGCAGTTCTTC. Translation gives CAISQVRGTSSNEQFF.

This clonotype was counted ten times or more. CDR3 nucleotide sequence: TGCAGTGCTAGAGGCACTAGCGGGGGGGTCCCCGGGGAGCTGTTTTTT. Translating gives CSARGTSGGVPGELFF. The V and J genes are TRBV20-1 and TRBJ2-2, with 13 positions matching TRBD2. Germline V gene data show CDR1 as DFQATT and CDR2 as SNEGSKA (reference sequence). The CDR3 runs 16 residues. V lost 1 base and J lost 6; bases outside the gene matches: 5.

The chain links TRBV7-8 to TRBJ2-3; 14 positions match TRBD2. This CDR3 spans 20 amino acids. Looked up from germline, CDR1 is SGHVS and CDR2 is FQNEAQ. Trimming cost V 5 bases and J 1 base; bases outside gene matches: 14. The CDR3 protein is CASSPRPTSGGAWGTDTQYF. DNA for the CDR3: TGTGCCAGCAGCCCTCGACCGACTAGCGGGGGGGCATGGGGCACAGATACGCAGTATTTT.

This clonotype was seen at least ten times. The V gene is TRBV3-1, the J gene TRBJ1-2, with a weak D call TRBD1 (6 bases). Per germline, CDR1 LGHDT and CDR2 YNNKEL (reference sequence). Trimming stripped 2 bases from V and 8 bases from J, with 18 bases between. This CDR3 is 15 amino acids long. The CDR3 DNA follows: TGTGCCAGCAGCCAAACAGGGACCAGTCCGGGAGGCTACACCTTC. This encodes CASSQTGTSPGGYTF.

This clonotype appeared many times. The V and J genes are TRBV4-3 and TRBJ1-1; no reliable D call. The length of the CDR3 is 13 residues. With 1 base removed from V and 1 base from J, the gap between germline ends came to 4 bases. Looked up from germline, CDR1 is LGHNA and CDR2 is YSLEER. CDR3 amino acids: CASSQAGNTEAFF. CDR3 in DNA: TGCGCCAGCAGCCAAGCCGGGAACACTGAAGCTTTCTTT.

This clonotype was observed a few times. The chain uses TRBV7-2 and TRBJ1-5; D might be TRBD1 (5 bases). This CDR3 spans 15 amino acids. The ends were cut back, 4 bases at V and 7 bases at J, with 17 bases in the middle. Germline assignment: CDR1 SGHTA and CDR2 FQGNSA. The CDR3 region is CASSSLTAGRQPQHF. CDR3 DNA sequence: TGTGCCAGCAGCTCGCTGACAGCGGGTCGGCAGCCCCAGCATTTT.

The chain employs TRBV5-1 and TRBJ1-4; D unresolved. The CDR3 contains 14 residues. The V end lost 5 bases, the J end lost 6 bases, and 14 bases lay between the germline ends. Germline loops: CDR1 SGHRS, CDR2 YFSETQ. The CDR3 DNA reads TGCGCCAGCAGTACTGGGGTGTTGGATGAAAAACTGTTTTTT. Protein product: CASSTGVLDEKLFF.

The sample holds many counts of this clonotype. This sequence joins TRBV20-1 and TRBJ2-7, with D perhaps given as TRBD1 or TRBD2 (6 bases each). The CDR3 totals 12 residues. Germline CDR1 is DFQATT and CDR2 is SNEGSKA (reference sequence). With 7 bases removed from V and 0 bases from J, the gap between germline ends came to 10 bases. The CDR3 DNA is TGCAGTGTAGGGGGGCCCTCCTACGAGCAGTACTTC. As protein: CSVGGPSYEQYF.

This clonotype was observed at least ten times. The gene calls are TRBV5-1 and TRBJ2-3; 9 positions agree with TRBD2. V shed 1 base, J shed 4 bases, and the junction held 4 bases outside the gene matches. The CDR3 length is 15 residues. Germline loops: CDR1 SGHRS, CDR2 YFSETQ. The CDR3 sequence: CASSLSSGGADTQYF. The CDR3 DNA reads as TGCGCCAGCAGCTTGAGTAGCGGGGGCGCAGATACGCAGTATTTT. The complete variable domain, with remaining parts taken from reference TRBV5-1 and TRBJ2-3, reads KAGVTQTPRYLIKTRGQQVTLSCSPISGHRSVSWYQQTPGQGLQFLFEYFSETQRNKGNFPGRFSGRQFSNSRSEMNVSTLELGDSALYLCASSLSSGGADTQYFGPGTRLTVL.